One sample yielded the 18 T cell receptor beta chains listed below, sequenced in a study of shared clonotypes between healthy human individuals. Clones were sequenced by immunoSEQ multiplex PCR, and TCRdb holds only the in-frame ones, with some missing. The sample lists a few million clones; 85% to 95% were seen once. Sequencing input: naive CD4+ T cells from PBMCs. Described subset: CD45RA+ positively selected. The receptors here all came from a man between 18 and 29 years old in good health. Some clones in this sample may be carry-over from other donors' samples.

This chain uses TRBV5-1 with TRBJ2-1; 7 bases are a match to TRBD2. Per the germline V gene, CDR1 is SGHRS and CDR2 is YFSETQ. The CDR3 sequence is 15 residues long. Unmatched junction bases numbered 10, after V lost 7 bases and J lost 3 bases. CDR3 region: CASPFAGALYNEQFF. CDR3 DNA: TGCGCCAGCCCTTTCGCGGGAGCGCTCTACAATGAGCAGTTCTTC.

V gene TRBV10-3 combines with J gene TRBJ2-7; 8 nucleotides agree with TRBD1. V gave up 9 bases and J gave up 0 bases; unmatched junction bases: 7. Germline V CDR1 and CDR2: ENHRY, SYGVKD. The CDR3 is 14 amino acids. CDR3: CAIGQGESSYEQYF. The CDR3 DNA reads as TGTGCCATAGGACAGGGTGAGAGCTCCTACGAGCAGTACTTC.

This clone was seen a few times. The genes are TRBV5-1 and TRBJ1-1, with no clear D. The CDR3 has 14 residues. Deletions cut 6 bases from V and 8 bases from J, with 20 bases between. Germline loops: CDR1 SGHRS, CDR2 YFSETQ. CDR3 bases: TGCGCCAGCATTCCCCTCGGTCATAGAGTGGAAGCTTTCTTT. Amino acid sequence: CASIPLGHRVEAFF.

The CDR3 DNA sequence: TGTGCCAGCAGCCAAGACCCCCTTGGGACTAGCGGGAATTCTGACGATGAGCAGTTCTTC. Encoded protein: CASSQDPLGTSGNSDDEQFF. The chain joins TRBV4-2 to TRBJ2-1; TRBD2 agrees at 13 bases. Germline-derived CDR1 and CDR2 are LGHNA and YNFKEQ. The CDR3 covers 20 residues. V lost 0 bases to trimming and J lost 8 bases; unmatched junction nucleotides: 16.

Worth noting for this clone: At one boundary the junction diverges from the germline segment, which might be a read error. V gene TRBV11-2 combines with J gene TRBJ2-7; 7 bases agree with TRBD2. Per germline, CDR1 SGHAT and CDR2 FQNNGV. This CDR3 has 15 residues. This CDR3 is CASRLGRGGRYEQYF. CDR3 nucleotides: TGTGCCAGCCGCTTGGGGAGGGGAGGCCGCTACGAGCAGTACTTC. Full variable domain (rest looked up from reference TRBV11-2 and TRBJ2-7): EAGVAQSPRYKIIEKRQSVAFWCNPISGHATLYWYQQILGQGPKLLIQFQNNGVVDDSQLPKDRFSAERLKGVDSTLKIQPAKLEDSAVYLCASRLGRGGRYEQYFGPGTRLTVT.

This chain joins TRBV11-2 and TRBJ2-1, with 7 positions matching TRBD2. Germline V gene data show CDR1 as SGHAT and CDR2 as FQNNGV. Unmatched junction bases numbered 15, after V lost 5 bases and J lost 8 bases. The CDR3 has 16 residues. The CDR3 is CASSLLGGTRGHEQFF. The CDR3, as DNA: TGTGCCAGCAGCCTATTGGGAGGGACGAGAGGCCATGAGCAGTTCTTC.

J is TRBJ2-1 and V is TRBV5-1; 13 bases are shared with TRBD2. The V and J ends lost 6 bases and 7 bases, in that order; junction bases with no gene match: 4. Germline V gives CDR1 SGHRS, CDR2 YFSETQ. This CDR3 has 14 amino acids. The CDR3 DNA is TGCGCCAGCACCGGGACTAGCGGGAATAATGAGCAGTTCTTC. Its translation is CASTGTSGNNEQFF.

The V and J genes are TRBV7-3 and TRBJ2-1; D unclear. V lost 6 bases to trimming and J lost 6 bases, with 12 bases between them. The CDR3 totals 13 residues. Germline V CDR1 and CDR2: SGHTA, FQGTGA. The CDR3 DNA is TGTGCCAGCAGTTCCCCCCCGGGCAATGAGCAGTTCTTC. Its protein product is CASSSPPGNEQFF.

CDR3 sequence: CATHGRADTQYF. In DNA, the CDR3 is TGTGCCACCCACGGGAGGGCAGATACGCAGTATTTT. The J gene is TRBJ2-3, the V gene TRBV2; 8 bases align to TRBD2. The length of the CDR3 is 12 residues. The J segment lost 4 bases and the V segment lost 10 bases, leaving 4 bases of the junction unmatched. CDR1 SNHLY and CDR2 FYNNEI come from the germline V gene.

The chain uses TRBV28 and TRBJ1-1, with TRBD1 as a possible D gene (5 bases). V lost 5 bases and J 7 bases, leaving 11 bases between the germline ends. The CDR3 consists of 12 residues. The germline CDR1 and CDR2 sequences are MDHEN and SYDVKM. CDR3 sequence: CASSIPGLEAFF. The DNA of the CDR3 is TGTGCCAGCAGTATTCCGGGACTTGAAGCTTTCTTT.

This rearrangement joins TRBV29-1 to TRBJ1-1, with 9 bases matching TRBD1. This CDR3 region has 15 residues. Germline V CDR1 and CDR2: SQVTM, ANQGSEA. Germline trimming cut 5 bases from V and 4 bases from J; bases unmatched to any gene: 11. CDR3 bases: TGCAGCGTTACCCCGGGACAGGGACAGTTCACTGAAGCTTTCTTT. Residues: CSVTPGQGQFTEAFF.

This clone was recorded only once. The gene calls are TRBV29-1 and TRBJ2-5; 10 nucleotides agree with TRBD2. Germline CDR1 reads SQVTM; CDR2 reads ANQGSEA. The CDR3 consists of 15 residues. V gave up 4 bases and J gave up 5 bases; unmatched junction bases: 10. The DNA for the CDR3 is TGCAGCGTTGTTCCCCCTAGCGGGAGTAGGGAGACCCAGTACTTC. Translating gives CSVVPPSGSRETQYF.

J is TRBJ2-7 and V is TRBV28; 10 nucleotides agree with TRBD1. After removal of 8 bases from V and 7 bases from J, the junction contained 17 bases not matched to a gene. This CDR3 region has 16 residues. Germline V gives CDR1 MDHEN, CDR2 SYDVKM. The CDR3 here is CASDRGHGTGGREQYF. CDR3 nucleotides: TGTGCCAGCGACAGGGGGCACGGAACGGGAGGGCGAGAGCAGTACTTC.

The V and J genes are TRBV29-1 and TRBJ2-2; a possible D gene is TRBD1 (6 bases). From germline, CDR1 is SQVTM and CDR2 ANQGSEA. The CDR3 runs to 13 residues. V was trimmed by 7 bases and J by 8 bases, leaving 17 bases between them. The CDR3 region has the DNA TGCAGCGCCGCCTCGGCGACAGGAGGGGAGCTGTTTTTT. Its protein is CSAASATGGELFF.

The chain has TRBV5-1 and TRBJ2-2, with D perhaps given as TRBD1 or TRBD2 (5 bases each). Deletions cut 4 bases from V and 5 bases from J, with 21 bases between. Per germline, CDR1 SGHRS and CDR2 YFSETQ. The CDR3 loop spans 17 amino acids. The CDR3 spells CASSPMGRSPGTGELFF. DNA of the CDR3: TGCGCCAGCAGCCCGATGGGGCGGTCGCCGGGGACCGGGGAGCTGTTTTTT.

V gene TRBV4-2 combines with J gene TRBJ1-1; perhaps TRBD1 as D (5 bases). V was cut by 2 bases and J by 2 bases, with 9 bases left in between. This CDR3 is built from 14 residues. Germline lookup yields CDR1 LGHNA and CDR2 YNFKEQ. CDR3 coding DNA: TGTGCCAGCAGCCAATCCAGGGCCAACACTGAAGCTTTCTTT. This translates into CASSQSRANTEAFF.

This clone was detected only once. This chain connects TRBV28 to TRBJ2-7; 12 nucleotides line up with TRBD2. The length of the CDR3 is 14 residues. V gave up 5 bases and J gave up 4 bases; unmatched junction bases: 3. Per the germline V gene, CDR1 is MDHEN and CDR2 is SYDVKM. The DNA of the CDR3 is TGTGCCAGCAGTCTAGCGGGAGGGGATTACGAGCAGTACTTC. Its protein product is CASSLAGGDYEQYF.

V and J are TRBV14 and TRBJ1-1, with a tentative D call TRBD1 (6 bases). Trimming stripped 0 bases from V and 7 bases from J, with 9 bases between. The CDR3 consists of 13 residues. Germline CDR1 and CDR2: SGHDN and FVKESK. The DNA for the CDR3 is TGTGCCAGCAGCCAAGATCTGACAGGTGAAGCTTTCTTT. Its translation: CASSQDLTGEAFF.